This TCR beta chain was profiled in a study of T cell repertoires in cytomegalovirus infection. In the study overall: Matching HLA type and CMV infection were both indicated by public TCR beta signatures. Study-level points and caveats: CMV carriers with the relevant HLA were identified by cumulative public TCR beta family frequency. CMV-specific TCR beta clonotypes restricted by HLA-C dominated the ex vivo response.

With 2 bases removed from V and 4 bases from J, the gap between germline ends came to 8 bases. Germline V gene data show CDR1 as SEHNR and CDR2 as FQNEAQ (reference sequence). This CDR3 comprises 13 residues. There are many counts of this clonotype. The antigen remains undetermined. TCRdb analysed the reads with MiXCR anew, one entry per CDR3 protein. This table holds a few hundred thousand distinct CDR3 sequences, around 15% found once. This TCR was recovered from a human donor in good health (CMV status not recorded). Some clones in this sample may be carry-over from other donors' samples. The source material was CD8+ T cells from PBMCs. The genes are TRBV7-9 and TRBJ1-2; the D gene is possibly TRBD1 (5 bases). The CDR3 region is CASSLSGAYGYTF. Here the CDR3 DNA reads TGTGCCAGCAGCTTATCCGGGGCCTATGGCTACACCTTC.